The sequence of this T cell receptor beta chain was determined in a study of blood T cell repertoires in COVID-19. Repertoires were generated with immunoSEQ multiplex PCR, while TCRdb's copy carries only in-frame clones and drops some. The data show roughly 100,000 clones, roughly nine tenths seen once. The sample comprised peripheral blood. The sequence derives from a woman aged 45-60 years with COVID-19, enrolled during active disease.

The DNA of the CDR3 is TGTGCCAGCAGCTTAGGACAGGGTATAAACTATGGCTACACCTTC. Translation gives CASSLGQGINYGYTF. This sequence joins TRBV11-3 and TRBJ1-2; TRBD1 agrees at 7 bases. The CDR3 consists of 15 residues. Trimming cost V 1 base and J 2 bases; bases outside gene matches: 4. CDR1 and CDR2 (germline): SGHNT, YENEEA.